The present TCR beta chain was sequenced within a study of siplizumab effects on memory and regulatory T cells. General study results and limits: Of the alloreactive clones, only a minor fraction mapped to unstimulated subsets.

Per-sample assaying covered 85,000 to 100,000 TCR templates. TCRdb's copy holds only in-frame clones and misses some; the assay was immunoSEQ multiplex PCR. The sample records approximately 60,000 clones, approximately 79% being singletons. Germline values: CDR1 SNHLY, CDR2 FYNNEI. The CDR3 length is 14 residues. The germline V and J ends were trimmed by 7 bases and 8 bases, with 20 bases remaining between them. This clone has more than one count but fewer than ten. Its target is not known. The study took a few donor pairs, and their unstimulated naive, memory, effector memory and TEMRA subsets were sequenced.

The receptor's source is a human donor in good health. V is TRBV2 and J is TRBJ1-2; unclear D gene. The sample taken for sequencing was memory CD4+ T cells sorted from blood. The CDR3 DNA is TGTGCCAGCACTCCCGCGGGTGGGAAAGGCGGCTACACCTTC. Translating gives CASTPAGGKGGYTF.